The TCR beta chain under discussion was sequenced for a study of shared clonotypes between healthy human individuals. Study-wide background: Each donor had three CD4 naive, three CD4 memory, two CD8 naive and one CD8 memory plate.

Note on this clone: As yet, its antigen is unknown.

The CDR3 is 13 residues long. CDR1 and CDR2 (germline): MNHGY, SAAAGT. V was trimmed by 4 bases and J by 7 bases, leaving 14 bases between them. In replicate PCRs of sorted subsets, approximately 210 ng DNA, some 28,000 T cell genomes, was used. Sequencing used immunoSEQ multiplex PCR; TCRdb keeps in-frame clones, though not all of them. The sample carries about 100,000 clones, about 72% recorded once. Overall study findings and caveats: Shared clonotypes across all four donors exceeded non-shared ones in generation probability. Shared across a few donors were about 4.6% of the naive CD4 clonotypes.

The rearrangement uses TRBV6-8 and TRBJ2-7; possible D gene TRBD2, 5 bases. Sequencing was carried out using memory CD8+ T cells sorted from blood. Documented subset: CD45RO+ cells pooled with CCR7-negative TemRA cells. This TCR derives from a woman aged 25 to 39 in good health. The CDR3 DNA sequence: TGTGCCAGCAGTTCCGGACTTCTCGGGGAGCAGTACTTC. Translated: CASSSGLLGEQYF.